One TCR beta chain is described in this entry. Its matching antigen is unknown. Investigators separated out CD4+ T cells once approximately 10 days of culture had passed. Everyone in the study got two shots of either the BNT162b2 or mRNA-1273 vaccine. Looked up from germline, CDR1 is SGHRS and CDR2 is YFSETQ. There are 18 residues in the CDR3. The trim removed 7 bases at V and 0 bases at J, leaving 15 bases unmatched. Sequencing used immunoSEQ multiplex PCR; TCRdb keeps in-frame clones, though not all of them. This sample carries around 69,000 clones, 70% to 85% of them seen once, and the ten largest clones take roughly 2.2%. This record belongs to a study of vaccination effects on CD4 cells after COVID-19. Overall study context: Cultivation was performed at around 2 million PBMC per well with 9 to 10 IU/ml IL-2 and 7.5 to 10 ug/ml peptides added.

The material sequenced was CD4+ T cells from PBMCs cultured without peptide, taken after COVID-19 vaccination. V gene TRBV5-1 combines with J gene TRBJ2-2; TRBD2 agrees at 7 bases. The clonotype was recovered from a human donor who received a COVID-19 vaccine. The CDR3 region is CASPPESAGDANTGELFF. In DNA, the CDR3 is TGCGCCAGCCCCCCCGAGTCCGCGGGAGACGCGAACACCGGGGAGCTGTTTTTT.